The entry below gives a single T cell receptor (beta chain) sequence along with its context. Sequenced by immunoSEQ multiplex PCR; TCRdb stores in-frame clones only, minus some. Of 130,000 or so clones in the sample, less than 85% are singletons; the top ten hold about 2.9%. This record comes from a study of PD-L1 blockade in urothelial cancer. In the study overall: Patients went on atezolizumab in the mid-2010s, receiving 1,200 mg intravenously every 3 weeks. The median T cell count in blood samples was more than 110,000.

Specified time point: pretreatment peripheral blood. Locally advanced or metastatic urothelial carcinoma was diagnosed in the patients. Sample: PBMCs, taken around atezolizumab (anti-PD-L1) treatment. The receptor comes from a man over 45 with urothelial cancer.

This CDR3 is CASSMRVNTEAFF. CDR3 bases: TGTGCCAGTAGTATGAGGGTAAACACTGAAGCTTTCTTT. This chain links TRBV19 with TRBJ1-1, with unresolved D. Trimming stripped 3 bases from V and 2 bases from J, with 7 bases between. Germline V gene sequence: CDR1 LNHDA, CDR2 SQIVND (reference sequence). The CDR3 has 13 amino acids.